Listed below are T cell receptor beta chains from one sample, sequenced in a study of cytomegalovirus exposure and HLA in healthy donors. Method: immunoSEQ multiplex PCR; TCRdb's copy keeps in-frame clones and lacks some. The repertoire includes about 98,000 clones, approximately 64% of them detected once, and under 5.5% sits in the top ten. Source material: PBMCs. The receptor set was obtained from a human donor in good health. The CDR3 runs from the conserved cysteine through the conserved F or W. Each record gives: clone size, V gene, J gene, D gene, CDR3 DNA, CDR3 protein. The D gene is left open where the match is weak. The size of a clone is reported for some rows only, either as once, few or many, or as a class for expanded clones.

abundance: few; v_gene: TRBV4-1; j_gene: TRBJ2-1; d_gene: TRBD1; CDR3nt: TGCGCCAGCAGCCAAGAGGGGACAGGGTACAGCAATGAGCAGTTCTTC; CDR3aa: CASSQEGTGYSNEQFF
abundance: once; v_gene: TRBV30; j_gene: TRBJ1-3; d_gene: NA; CDR3nt: TGTGCCTGGAGTTTAACGGACAATAGGGACACCATATATTTT; CDR3aa: CAWSLTDNRDTIYF
abundance: NA; v_gene: TRBV19; j_gene: TRBJ2-2; d_gene: TRBD2; CDR3nt: TGTGCCAGTGCGCTAGCGGGAGTTTCTGGTACCGGGGAGCTGTTTTTT; CDR3aa: CASALAGVSGTGELFF
abundance: NA; v_gene: TRBV4-1; j_gene: TRBJ2-7; d_gene: TRBD2; CDR3nt: TGCGCCAGCAGCCAACTCGGACTAGCGATCAACGAGCAGTACTTC; CDR3aa: CASSQLGLAINEQYF
abundance: NA; v_gene: TRBV6-5; j_gene: TRBJ2-1; d_gene: TRBD2; CDR3nt: TGTGCCACCAAGGGACTAGCGGGAGTATACAATGAGCAGTTCTTC; CDR3aa: CATKGLAGVYNEQFF
abundance: NA; v_gene: TRBV6-1; j_gene: TRBJ2-7; d_gene: NA; CDR3nt: TGTGCCAGCAAGACGAACCTCGGGTACGAGCAGTACTTC; CDR3aa: CASKTNLGYEQYF
abundance: NA; v_gene: TRBV6-5; j_gene: TRBJ2-7; d_gene: TRBD2; CDR3nt: TGTGCCAGCAGTATATTAGGACTAGGGATGGACGAGCAGTACTTC; CDR3aa: CASSILGLGMDEQYF
abundance: NA; v_gene: TRBV7-9; j_gene: TRBJ2-5; d_gene: TRBD2; CDR3nt: TGTGCCAGCAGCTTAGCTGGCTCCGGGGGGCAGTACTTC; CDR3aa: CASSLAGSGGQYF
abundance: NA; v_gene: TRBV15; j_gene: TRBJ2-7; d_gene: TRBD2; CDR3nt: TGTGCCACCAGCAGAGGGACTAGCGGTTCCTACGAGCAGTACTTC; CDR3aa: CATSRGTSGSYEQYF
abundance: NA; v_gene: TRBV7-2; j_gene: TRBJ1-1; d_gene: NA; CDR3nt: TGTGCCAGCAGCTTAGCACCTATGAGCACTGAAGCTTTCTTT; CDR3aa: CASSLAPMSTEAFF
abundance: NA; v_gene: TRBV18; j_gene: TRBJ1-1; d_gene: NA; CDR3nt: TGTGCCAGCTCACCACCCACAGTAAACACTGAAGCTTTCTTT; CDR3aa: CASSPPTVNTEAFF
abundance: NA; v_gene: TRBV4-1; j_gene: TRBJ2-1; d_gene: TRBD2; CDR3nt: TGCGCCAGCAGCCAAGAGGGGACTAGCGGGAGCTCCTACAATGAGCAGTTCTTC; CDR3aa: CASSQEGTSGSSYNEQFF
abundance: NA; v_gene: TRBV5-5; j_gene: TRBJ2-7; d_gene: TRBD1; CDR3nt: TGTGCCAGCAGCTTGGCCGACAGGGGAGCAAGGGAGCAGTACTTC; CDR3aa: CASSLADRGAREQYF
abundance: NA; v_gene: TRBV4-1; j_gene: TRBJ2-3; d_gene: NA; CDR3nt: TGCGCCAGCAGCCAAGTGTGGGGCTCAGATACGCAGTATTTT; CDR3aa: CASSQVWGSDTQYF
abundance: NA; v_gene: TRBV5-1; j_gene: TRBJ2-5; d_gene: NA; CDR3nt: TGCGCCAGCAGCTTTCGGGAGACTGGGGAGACCCAGTACTTC; CDR3aa: CASSFRETGETQYF
abundance: NA; v_gene: TRBV9; j_gene: TRBJ2-2; d_gene: NA; CDR3nt: TGTGCCAGCAGCGCGGAGCTCGTGGGGGCCACCGGGGAGCTGTTTTTT; CDR3aa: CASSAELVGATGELFF
abundance: NA; v_gene: TRBV7-8; j_gene: TRBJ1-4; d_gene: NA; CDR3nt: TGTGCCAGCAGTTACTCGGGGGGAGAAAAACTGTTTTTT; CDR3aa: CASSYSGGEKLFF
abundance: NA; v_gene: TRBV7-9; j_gene: TRBJ2-1; d_gene: NA; CDR3nt: TGTGCCAGCAGCGTAGATAGCGGTGAGCAGTTCTTC; CDR3aa: CASSVDSGEQFF
abundance: NA; v_gene: TRBV7-8; j_gene: TRBJ1-5; d_gene: TRBD1; CDR3nt: TGTGCCAGCAGCTCCCGGACAGGGTTAAATCAGCCCCAGCATTTT; CDR3aa: CASSSRTGLNQPQHF
abundance: NA; v_gene: TRBV9; j_gene: TRBJ1-1; d_gene: TRBD1; CDR3nt: TGTGCCAGCAGCGTAGGTGCAGGAACAGGGGCCCGAGCTGAAGCTTTCTTT; CDR3aa: CASSVGAGTGARAEAFF
abundance: NA; v_gene: TRBV15; j_gene: TRBJ2-5; d_gene: NA; CDR3nt: TGTGCCACCAGCAGAGATTATCCGTCCCAAGAGACCCAGTACTTC; CDR3aa: CATSRDYPSQETQYF
abundance: NA; v_gene: TRBV28; j_gene: TRBJ2-7; d_gene: TRBD1; CDR3nt: TGTGCCAGCAGTTTACCCGGGACAGGGGTTCCGTACTTC; CDR3aa: CASSLPGTGVPYF
abundance: once; v_gene: TRBV14; j_gene: TRBJ1-3; d_gene: NA; CDR3nt: TGTGCCAGCAGCCAAGATATGTTCTCTGGAAACACCATATATTTT; CDR3aa: CASSQDMFSGNTIYF
abundance: NA; v_gene: TRBV5-1; j_gene: TRBJ1-1; d_gene: NA; CDR3nt: TGCGCCAGCAGCTTGCGTGGAGTGGCAGTCACTGAAGCTTTCTTT; CDR3aa: CASSLRGVAVTEAFF
abundance: NA; v_gene: TRBV11-2; j_gene: TRBJ1-1; d_gene: NA; CDR3nt: TGTGCCAGCAGCTTTGGCGGAGGGGTCGCTGAAGCTTTCTTT; CDR3aa: CASSFGGGVAEAFF
abundance: NA; v_gene: TRBV4-1; j_gene: TRBJ2-2; d_gene: NA; CDR3nt: TGCGCCAGCAGCCAAGGGGGGACTGGTCACACCGGGGAGCTGTTTTTT; CDR3aa: CASSQGGTGHTGELFF
abundance: NA; v_gene: TRBV6-5; j_gene: TRBJ1-2; d_gene: NA; CDR3nt: TGTGCCACCCCGGGGCACAGGGTCTATGGCTACACCTTC; CDR3aa: CATPGHRVYGYTF
abundance: few; v_gene: TRBV6-1; j_gene: TRBJ2-7; d_gene: TRBD1; CDR3nt: TGTGCCAGCAGCCTGACAGGGGCCGAGCAGTACTTC; CDR3aa: CASSLTGAEQYF
abundance: once; v_gene: TRBV7-2; j_gene: TRBJ1-4; d_gene: NA; CDR3nt: TGTGCCAGCAGCCTCCAGGGCAGGACCAATGAAAAACTGTTTTTT; CDR3aa: CASSLQGRTNEKLFF
abundance: NA; v_gene: TRBV5-4; j_gene: TRBJ1-5; d_gene: TRBD1; CDR3nt: TGTGCCAGCAGGCAAAAGGGCCCCGTGCCGGGACAGGGCGAACAGCCCCAGCATTTT; CDR3aa: CASRQKGPVPGQGEQPQHF
abundance: NA; v_gene: TRBV25-1; j_gene: TRBJ1-2; d_gene: NA; CDR3nt: TGTGCCAGCAGTGCGGCCCTCGGGGGCTACACCTTC; CDR3aa: CASSAALGGYTF
abundance: few; v_gene: TRBV29-1; j_gene: TRBJ2-5; d_gene: NA; CDR3nt: TGCAGCGTTGGGATCGCGGGGACCAGGGAGACCCAGTACTTC; CDR3aa: CSVGIAGTRETQYF
abundance: few; v_gene: TRBV4-1; j_gene: TRBJ2-3; d_gene: TRBD2; CDR3nt: TGCGCCAGCAGCCAAGATCCGGCGGGAGGCCTCACAGATACGCAGTATTTT; CDR3aa: CASSQDPAGGLTDTQYF
abundance: NA; v_gene: TRBV7-3; j_gene: TRBJ2-1; d_gene: TRBD2; CDR3nt: TGTGCCAGCAGCCTCGGGACTAGCGGTTACAATGAGCAGTTCTTC; CDR3aa: CASSLGTSGYNEQFF
abundance: NA; v_gene: TRBV19; j_gene: TRBJ2-7; d_gene: NA; CDR3nt: TGTGCCAGTAGCAACACCAGGGTTAGGCGGGAAGAGCAGTACTTC; CDR3aa: CASSNTRVRREEQYF
abundance: few; v_gene: TRBV7-9; j_gene: TRBJ2-1; d_gene: NA; CDR3nt: TGTGCCAGCAGACCGCTAGCGTTTGAGCAGTTCTTC; CDR3aa: CASRPLAFEQFF
abundance: NA; v_gene: TRBV7-2; j_gene: TRBJ1-5; d_gene: TRBD1; CDR3nt: TGTGCCAGCAGCCCGGACAGGGGGAATCAGCCCCAGCATTTT; CDR3aa: CASSPDRGNQPQHF
abundance: NA; v_gene: TRBV6-5; j_gene: TRBJ2-3; d_gene: NA; CDR3nt: TGTGCCAGCAGTCGTGACTGGGGCACAGATACGCAGTATTTT; CDR3aa: CASSRDWGTDTQYF
abundance: few; v_gene: TRBV6-4; j_gene: TRBJ2-2; d_gene: TRBD2; CDR3nt: TGTGCCAGCAGCCGGGGGGTTAACACCGGGGAGCTGTTTTTT; CDR3aa: CASSRGVNTGELFF
abundance: NA; v_gene: TRBV21-1; j_gene: TRBJ2-1; d_gene: NA; CDR3nt: TGTGCCAGGGTGGACAGGGGAGCATACAATGAGCAGTTCTTC; CDR3aa: CARVDRGAYNEQFF
abundance: NA; v_gene: TRBV29-1; j_gene: TRBJ1-1; d_gene: TRBD1; CDR3nt: TGCAGCGCCCCGGGACAGGGGGGCACTGAAGCTTTCTTT; CDR3aa: CSAPGQGGTEAFF
abundance: few; v_gene: TRBV11-2; j_gene: TRBJ2-1; d_gene: TRBD1; CDR3nt: TGTGCCAGCAGCTCGGCCCAGGGGGATAGGGGTGAGCAGTTCTTC; CDR3aa: CASSSAQGDRGEQFF
abundance: few; v_gene: TRBV5-5; j_gene: TRBJ2-7; d_gene: TRBD1; CDR3nt: TGTGCCAGCAGCTTACAGGGGGCTTACGAGCAGTACTTC; CDR3aa: CASSLQGAYEQYF
abundance: once; v_gene: TRBV28; j_gene: TRBJ2-1; d_gene: NA; CDR3nt: TGTGCCAGCAGTTTGGACCGACTAATGGGTGAGCAGTTCTTC; CDR3aa: CASSLDRLMGEQFF
abundance: NA; v_gene: TRBV5-4; j_gene: TRBJ2-1; d_gene: NA; CDR3nt: TGTGCCAGCAGCTTGCCGGCGACCCCACAGGAGCAGTTCTTC; CDR3aa: CASSLPATPQEQFF
abundance: NA; v_gene: TRBV19; j_gene: TRBJ2-3; d_gene: NA; CDR3nt: TGTGCCAGTAGCCTAAATAGTGGAGATACGCAGTATTTT; CDR3aa: CASSLNSGDTQYF
abundance: NA; v_gene: TRBV7-8; j_gene: TRBJ2-7; d_gene: TRBD2; CDR3nt: TGTGCCAGCAGCTTAGGTCAGGTCAGCGGGAGTTCCTACGAGCAGTACTTC; CDR3aa: CASSLGQVSGSSYEQYF
abundance: NA; v_gene: TRBV11-2; j_gene: TRBJ2-7; d_gene: TRBD2; CDR3nt: TGTGCCAGCAGCTCCGGCCTAGCGGTGTCCTACGAGCAGTACTTC; CDR3aa: CASSSGLAVSYEQYF
abundance: few; v_gene: TRBV4-1; j_gene: TRBJ2-7; d_gene: TRBD2; CDR3nt: TGCGCCAGCAGCCAAGATCCGCGGGGGGGCGCCTACGAGCAGTACTTC; CDR3aa: CASSQDPRGGAYEQYF
abundance: NA; v_gene: TRBV10-2; j_gene: TRBJ2-1; d_gene: NA; CDR3nt: TGCGCCAGCGGCCTAAGAGGGTTGGGGAATGAGCAGTTCTTC; CDR3aa: CASGLRGLGNEQFF
abundance: NA; v_gene: TRBV18; j_gene: TRBJ2-1; d_gene: NA; CDR3nt: TGTGCCAGCTCACCAGTTGACAGTAATTCCTACAATGAGCAGTTCTTC; CDR3aa: CASSPVDSNSYNEQFF
abundance: few; v_gene: TRBV5-1; j_gene: TRBJ2-7; d_gene: NA; CDR3nt: TGCGCCAGCAGCCCGGTAGGCGGTGGGTACGAGCAGTACTTC; CDR3aa: CASSPVGGGYEQYF
abundance: once; v_gene: TRBV15; j_gene: TRBJ2-3; d_gene: NA; CDR3nt: TGTGCCACCAGCAGGGCCGGACTCGGCGGGATCGCAGATACGCAGTATTTT; CDR3aa: CATSRAGLGGIADTQYF
abundance: NA; v_gene: TRBV2; j_gene: TRBJ2-1; d_gene: NA; CDR3nt: TGTGCCAGCAGTGGATTCGGAGTCAGAACCTACAATGAGCAGTTCTTC; CDR3aa: CASSGFGVRTYNEQFF
abundance: NA; v_gene: TRBV5-1; j_gene: TRBJ1-3; d_gene: NA; CDR3nt: TGCGCCAGCAAAACAGGTCCCTTCTCTGGAAACACCATATATTTT; CDR3aa: CASKTGPFSGNTIYF
abundance: NA; v_gene: TRBV19; j_gene: TRBJ1-2; d_gene: NA; CDR3nt: TGTGCCAGTCGGTACAGGGATAACTATGGCTACACCTTC; CDR3aa: CASRYRDNYGYTF
abundance: few; v_gene: TRBV7-6; j_gene: TRBJ2-5; d_gene: NA; CDR3nt: TGTGCCAGCGCAATCTACTGGAGAGAGACCCAGTACTTC; CDR3aa: CASAIYWRETQYF
abundance: few; v_gene: TRBV5-1; j_gene: TRBJ2-1; d_gene: NA; CDR3nt: TGCGCCAGCAGCACAAGAGGAGGGATCAATAGCTCCTACAATGAGCAGTTCTTC; CDR3aa: CASSTRGGINSSYNEQFF
abundance: NA; v_gene: TRBV7-9; j_gene: TRBJ2-7; d_gene: TRBD2; CDR3nt: TGTGCCAGCAGCCCCCGGACTAGCGGGAGCTCCTACGAGCAGTACTTC; CDR3aa: CASSPRTSGSSYEQYF
abundance: once; v_gene: TRBV7-2; j_gene: TRBJ2-2; d_gene: TRBD2; CDR3nt: TGTGCCAGCAGTTTAAGAGCGGGAGGAGGAACCGGGGAGCTGTTTTTT; CDR3aa: CASSLRAGGGTGELFF